The entry below gives a single TCR beta chain sequence along with its context. The sample holds many counts of this clonotype. It has no known antigen specificity. It has no much larger one-base neighbor in the sample; base qualities were not kept. This sample was taken from a study of identical twins (dated by TCRdb to 2016 to 2017). For the wider study: TCR alpha and beta repertoires from monozygotic twins, unrelated adults of various ages and cord blood were deep-sequenced to test whether fetal clonotypes persist. To rule out contamination, replicate twin experiments were performed at different times with different library preparation protocols.

Receptors were amplified or captured by 5' RACE. Sequenced on an Illumina HiSeq 2000. Template switching introduced a universal primer binding site; the final cDNA contained a unique molecular identifier, enabling accurate counting of TCR cDNA molecules. First-strand cDNA for TCR alpha and beta chains was synthesized from specific primers in the conserved constant-segment region. To control for contamination, each cDNA library was double barcoded with a SMART-Mk sample barcode plus Illumina barcodes. TruSeq adapter sequences along with Illumina sample barcodes were introduced in two successive PCR steps. The TCR alpha and beta cDNA libraries were sequenced on the Illumina HiSeq platform using custom primers. Processing in the source paper ran as follows. MiGEC processed the raw reads to extract unique molecular identifiers, while MiXCR was used to determine the CDR3 positions. Recombination models were inferred per individual with the repgenHMM and IGoR tools using an EM algorithm. Shared clonotype analysis was performed with the tcR package in R, normalizing sharing by the product of cloneset sizes. To study raw recombination without the effects of thymic and clonal selection, out-of-frame nonproductive sequences were analyzed. The public reads were run again by TCRdb, first through fastp at Q25 and then through MiXCR, and only productive beta chains were kept. When rows share a CDR3 protein, they turn into one entry using the most common DNA and genes. TCRdb's processing, not the authors', yielded these V and J calls. The sample yields roughly 750,000 distinct CDR3 sequences; roughly 20% were counted once. The leading ten clones occupy around 4.4% of the sample.

All donors were healthy Caucasians. The twin cohort consisted of three pairs of female monozygotic twins, all aged about 18 to 29 years. RNA for TCR libraries was isolated from peripheral blood mononuclear cells. The germline V gene (reference sequence) provides CDR1 DFQATT and CDR2 SNEGSKA. The CDR3 goes from the cysteine to the phenylalanine over 16 residues. Only the CDR3 part of the read is kept: 48 bases, read in frame from the first base. Relative to germline, V is 5 bases shorter and J is 1 base shorter, with 20 bases between their ends. What the research found in general, with its limitations: In monozygotic twins, recombination models systematically underestimated out-of-frame TCR alpha sharing, but the models matched the sharing seen between unrelated individuals. Because the same donors could not be followed over many years, the conclusions depended on cross-sectional statistical analysis. Zero-insertion analyses could be partly confounded by invariant T cells such as MAIT and iNKT, although diverse VJ usage argued against such confounding for most clonotypes. Compared with coincidental sharing between unrelated individuals, an excess of low generation-probability sequences was observed among out-of-frame TCR alpha sequences shared between twins. Excess twin sharing in beta out-of-frame sequences was weaker because fewer shared sequences lowered the signal-to-noise ratio. Abundant cord blood beta clonotypes carried fewer insertions; young adult naive repertoires showed a weaker similar trend, while memory repertoires showed none.

These data also formed part of another study, on T cells expressing NK-cell markers. Drawing on the second study: About 8 donors provided sorted CD3+CD56+NKG2C+, CD3+CD56+NKG2C- and CD3+CD56-NKG2C+ T-cell subsets, whose TCR beta-chain repertoires were profiled. Among the eight sequenced donors, seven were HCMV-seropositive and one was HCMV-seronegative. To restrict sorting to alphabetaTCR-expressing T cells, an anti-gammadeltaTCR antibody was added in several experiments. In six donors, the dominant CD3+CD56+NKG2C+ clonotypes were among the top 10 CD8+ clonotypes and accounted for about 1.0-7.5% of CD8+ T cells. Those dominant clonotypes were again the most abundant among CD3+CD56-NKG2C+ cells in a handful of donors, at about 25-65%. It remained unclear whether the expanded NKG2C-expressing T cell clones were specific for HCMV antigens. The eight sequenced donors were randomly selected healthy volunteers, three men and five women. HCMV-specific IgG was detected in serum with a commercial ELISA kit to determine HCMV serostatus. For a handful of donors, bulk peripheral blood T-cell repertoires were also sequenced from unsorted PBMC. MIGEC handled demultiplexing of the reads and grouping by UMI, while MiTCR was used to assemble and quantify clonotypes. To exclude erroneous sequences, any TCR cDNA sequence not supported by at least two reads was discarded. Downstream repertoire analysis used the tcR package, and clonotypes were matched across fractions by CDR3 nucleotide sequence plus V segment. VDJmatch was used to annotate antigen specificity against VDJdb, with one amino acid substitution in CDR3 permitted.

This TCR was recovered from a woman aged 18-29 years in good health. The V and J genes are TRBV20-1 and TRBJ1-1; TRBD1 might be the D gene, on 5 matching bases. The specimen sequenced was PBMCs. Here the CDR3 is given as CSAYDEGYSRNTEAFF. The base sequence is TGCAGTGCTTACGATGAGGGGTATTCGAGGAACACTGAAGCTTTCTTT.